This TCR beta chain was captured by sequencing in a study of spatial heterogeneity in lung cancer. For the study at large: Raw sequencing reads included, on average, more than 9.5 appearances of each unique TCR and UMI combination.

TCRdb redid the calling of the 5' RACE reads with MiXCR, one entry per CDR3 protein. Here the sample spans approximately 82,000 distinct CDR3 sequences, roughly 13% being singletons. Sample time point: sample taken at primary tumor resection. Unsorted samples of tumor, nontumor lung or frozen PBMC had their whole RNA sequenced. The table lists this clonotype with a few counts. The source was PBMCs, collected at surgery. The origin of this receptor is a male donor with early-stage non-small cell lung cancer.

Here the CDR3 reads CASTIAGSEQYF. CDR3 sequence (DNA): TGTGCCAGCACCATTGCAGGGAGTGAGCAGTACTTC. V and J are TRBV13 and TRBJ2-7; D tentatively fits TRBD1 or TRBD2 (5 bases each). CDR1 and CDR2 from the germline V gene are PRHDT and FYEKMQ (reference sequence). The V end lost 7 bases, the J end lost 7 bases, and 14 bases lay between the germline ends. This CDR3 spans 12 amino acids.